Included here is one TCR beta chain sequence, with context. Its cognate antigen is unknown. The data are from a study of cytomegalovirus exposure and HLA in healthy donors. Germline V CDR1 and CDR2: MGHRA, YSYEKL. The CDR3 is 16 amino acids. Losses at the gene ends were 1 base for V and 6 bases for J; bases not matched to a gene: 6. PCR employed 60 Vbeta and 13 Jbeta primers. Authors' data handling: Around 83 million unique TCR beta chains, roughly 11 million shared, were counted in a later analysis. Produced via immunoSEQ multiplex PCR; TCRdb's table is partial and in-frame only. Clone size and the V and J calls come from that table; the DNA yielded D and trimming. This table holds 150,000 to 200,000 clones, approximately 80% found once. Notes on the study in general: Most CMV-associated TCR beta chains appeared HLA-restricted in a later analysis.

The donors comprised healthy bone marrow donors. This TCR was recovered from a male donor in good health and CMV-seropositive. The chain employs TRBV4-1 and TRBJ2-1, with 10 bases matching TRBD2. Sequencing input: PBMCs. Written as DNA, the CDR3 is TGCGCCAGCAGCCAAGGCGCTAGCGGGAGATTCAATGAGCAGTTCTTC. It yields the protein CASSQGASGRFNEQFF.